A single sample gave rise to the 3 T cell receptor beta chains below, sequenced in a study of shared clonotypes between healthy human individuals. Measured with immunoSEQ multiplex PCR; TCRdb has only the in-frame clones, and not every one. The table records about 2.2 million clones, approximately 92% of them present only once. Terminally differentiated effector memory CD45RA+ cells were left out of the naive CD8 fraction, which was CD45RO-negative and positively selected for CCR7. The sequencing sample was made of naive CD8+ T cells from PBMCs. These receptors were obtained from a man aged 18 to 29 in good health. Some clones in this sample may be carry-over from other donors' samples.

The CDR3 nucleotides are TGTGCCAGCAGTTTCGGGGGTTCTGGGGCCAACGTCCTGACTTTC. It yields the protein CASSFGGSGANVLTF. The chain has TRBV28 and TRBJ2-6, with D maybe TRBD2 (6 bases). This CDR3 region has 15 residues. The ends were cut back, 3 bases at V and 1 base at J, with 7 bases in the middle. Germline loops: CDR1 MDHEN, CDR2 SYDVKM. The full variable domain, its missing parts supplied by reference TRBV28 and TRBJ2-6, is DVKVTQSSRYLVKRTGEKVFLECVQDMDHENMFWYRQDPGLGLRLIYFSYDVKMKEKGDIPEGYSVSREKKERFSLILESASTNQTSMYLCASSFGGSGANVLTFGAGSRLTVL.

The chain employs TRBV7-9 and TRBJ2-7; 7 bases are a match to TRBD1. V trimming: 10 bases; J trimming: 0 bases; junction bases outside the gene matches: 6. The germline V gene has CDR1 SEHNR and CDR2 FQNEAQ (reference sequence). The CDR3 contains 13 residues. CDR3 sequence reads: CATSGTASYEQYF. The CDR3 region has the DNA TGTGCCACTTCCGGGACAGCCTCCTACGAGCAGTACTTC. The full variable domain, in which reference TRBV7-9 and TRBJ2-7 provide the parts outside the CDR3, is DTGVSQNPRHKITKRGQNVTFRCDPISEHNRLYWYRQTLGQGPEFLTYFQNEAQLEKSRLLSDRFSAERPKGSFSTLEIQRTEQGDSAMYLCATSGTASYEQYFGPGTRLTVT.

The chain is built from TRBV5-1 and TRBJ1-1, with 9 bases that match TRBD1. V lost 6 bases to trimming and J lost 4 bases; unmatched junction nucleotides: 7. Germline lookup yields CDR1 SGHRS and CDR2 YFSETQ. This CDR3 has 14 residues. The CDR3 coding sequence is TGCGCCAGCACAATTGACAGGGGGGGCACTGAAGCTTTCTTT. The encoded protein is CASTIDRGGTEAFF.